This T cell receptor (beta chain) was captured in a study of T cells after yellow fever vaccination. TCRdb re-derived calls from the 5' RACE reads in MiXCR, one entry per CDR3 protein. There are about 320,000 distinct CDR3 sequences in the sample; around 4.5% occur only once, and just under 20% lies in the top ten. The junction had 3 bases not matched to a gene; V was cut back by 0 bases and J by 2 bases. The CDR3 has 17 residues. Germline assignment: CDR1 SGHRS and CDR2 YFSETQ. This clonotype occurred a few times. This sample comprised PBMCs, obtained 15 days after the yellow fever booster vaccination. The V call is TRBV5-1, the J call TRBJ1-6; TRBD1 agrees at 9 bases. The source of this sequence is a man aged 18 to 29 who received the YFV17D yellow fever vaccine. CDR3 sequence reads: CASSLATGGTYNSPLHF. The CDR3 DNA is TGCGCCAGCAGCTTGGCTACAGGGGGCACCTATAATTCACCCCTCCACTTT.